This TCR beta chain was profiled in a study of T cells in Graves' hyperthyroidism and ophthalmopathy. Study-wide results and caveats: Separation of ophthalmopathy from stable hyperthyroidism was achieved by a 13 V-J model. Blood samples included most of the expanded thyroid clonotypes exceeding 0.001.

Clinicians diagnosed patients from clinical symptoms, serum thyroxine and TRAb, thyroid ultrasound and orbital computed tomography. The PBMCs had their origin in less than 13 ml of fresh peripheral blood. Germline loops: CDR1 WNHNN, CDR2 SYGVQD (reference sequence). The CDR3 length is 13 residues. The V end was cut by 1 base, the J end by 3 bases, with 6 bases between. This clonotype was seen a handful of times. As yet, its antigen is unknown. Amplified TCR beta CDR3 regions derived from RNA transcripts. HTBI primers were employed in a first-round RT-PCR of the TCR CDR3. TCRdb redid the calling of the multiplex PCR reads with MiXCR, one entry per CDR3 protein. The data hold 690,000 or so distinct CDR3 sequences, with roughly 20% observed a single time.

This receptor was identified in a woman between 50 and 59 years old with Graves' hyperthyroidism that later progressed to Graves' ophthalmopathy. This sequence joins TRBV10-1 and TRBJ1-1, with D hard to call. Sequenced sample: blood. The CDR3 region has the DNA TGCGCCAGCAGTGAGTATTCCTACACTGAAGCTTTCTTT. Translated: CASSEYSYTEAFF.